The sequence of this TCR beta chain was determined in a study of CD8 T cells in Susac syndrome. cDNA came from roughly 0.47 to 1 ug RNA primed by random hexamers. An immunoSEQ multiplex PCR generated amplified TCR beta CDR3 products spanning 54 Vbeta and 13 Jbeta. TCRdb called the immunoSEQ multiplex PCR reads again in MiXCR, with one record for every CDR3 protein. The data hold about 180,000 distinct CDR3 sequences, with approximately 95% observed a single time. The CDR3 loop spans 12 amino acids. V gave up 6 bases and J gave up 8 bases, with 13 bases separating them. Sequencing targeted TCR beta in T cells from blood (CD8+ and CD4+).

Sequencing was carried out using CD4+ T cells from PBMCs. The sequence derives from a human donor with multiple sclerosis. The genes are TRBV12-3 or TRBV12-4 and TRBJ1-2; maybe TRBD1 (6 bases). The CDR3 loop reads CASSQGQLGYTF. Written as DNA, the CDR3 is TGTGCCAGCAGCCAAGGACAGCTAGGCTACACCTTC.